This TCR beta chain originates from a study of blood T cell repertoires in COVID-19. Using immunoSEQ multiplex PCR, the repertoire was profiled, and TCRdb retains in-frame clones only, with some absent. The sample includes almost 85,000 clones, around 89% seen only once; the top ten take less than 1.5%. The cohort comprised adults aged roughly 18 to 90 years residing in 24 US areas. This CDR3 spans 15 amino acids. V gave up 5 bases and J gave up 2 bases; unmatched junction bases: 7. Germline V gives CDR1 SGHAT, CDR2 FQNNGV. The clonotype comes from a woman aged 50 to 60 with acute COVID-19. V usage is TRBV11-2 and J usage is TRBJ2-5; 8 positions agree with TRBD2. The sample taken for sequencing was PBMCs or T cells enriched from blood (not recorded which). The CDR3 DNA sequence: TGTGCCAGCAGCACCGGACTAGCCCCGCAAGAGACCCAGTACTTC. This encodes CASSTGLAPQETQYF.